This TCR beta chain came from a study of identifying expanded T cells in peripheral blood. Method: immunoSEQ multiplex PCR; TCRdb's copy keeps in-frame clones and lacks some. Among roughly 120,000 clones listed, about 87% were seen once. About this clone: Its matching antigen is unknown.

Study-wide results and limits: Variance in clone template counts between approximately 2-week samples significantly increased with total template count across all healthy donors. Differentially abundant clones: roughly 1.2 between replicates, 16.4 at roughly 13 days, under 25 at four.

No infections or other immune events were documented during collection. Sample: blood. This sequence was found in a person aged 18 to 69 in good health.

For the CDR3, the DNA is TGTGCCAGTAGTATTCGGTCGGGACAAAGCGAGCAGTACTTC. It codes for CASSIRSGQSEQYF. V usage is TRBV19 and J usage is TRBJ2-7; weak D call: TRBD1 (6 bases). The CDR3 spans 14 residues. Trimming stripped 3 bases from V and 6 bases from J, with 15 bases between. Germline V gene sequence: CDR1 LNHDA, CDR2 SQIVND (reference sequence).